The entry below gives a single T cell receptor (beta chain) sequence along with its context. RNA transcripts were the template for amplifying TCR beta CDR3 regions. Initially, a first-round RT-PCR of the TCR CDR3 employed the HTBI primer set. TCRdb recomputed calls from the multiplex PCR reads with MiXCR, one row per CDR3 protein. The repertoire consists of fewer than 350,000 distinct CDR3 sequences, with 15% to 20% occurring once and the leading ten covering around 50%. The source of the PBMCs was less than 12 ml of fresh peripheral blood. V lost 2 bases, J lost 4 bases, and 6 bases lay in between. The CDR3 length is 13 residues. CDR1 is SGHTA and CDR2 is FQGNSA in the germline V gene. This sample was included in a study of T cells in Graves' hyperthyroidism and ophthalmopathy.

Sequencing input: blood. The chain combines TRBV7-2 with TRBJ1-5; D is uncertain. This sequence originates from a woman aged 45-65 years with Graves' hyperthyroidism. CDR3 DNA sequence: TGTGCCAGCAGCTTATCCCTAAATCAGCCCCAGCATTTT. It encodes CASSLSLNQPQHF. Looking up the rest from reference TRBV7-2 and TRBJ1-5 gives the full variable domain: GAGVSQSPSNKVTEKGKDVELRCDPISGHTALYWYRQSLGQGLEFLIYFQGNSAPDKSGLPSDRFSAERTGGSVSTLTIQRTQQEDSAVYLCASSLSLNQPQHFGDGTRLSIL.